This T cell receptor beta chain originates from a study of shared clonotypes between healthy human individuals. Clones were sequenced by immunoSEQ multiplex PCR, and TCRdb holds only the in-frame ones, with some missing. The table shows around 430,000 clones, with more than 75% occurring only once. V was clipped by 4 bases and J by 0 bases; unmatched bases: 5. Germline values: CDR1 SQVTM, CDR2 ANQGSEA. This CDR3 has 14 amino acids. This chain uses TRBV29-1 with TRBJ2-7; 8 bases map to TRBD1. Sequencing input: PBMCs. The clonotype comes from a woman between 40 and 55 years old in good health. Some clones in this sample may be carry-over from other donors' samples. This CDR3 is CSVGQGAVSYEQYF. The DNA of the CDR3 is TGCAGCGTTGGGCAGGGGGCGGTCTCCTACGAGCAGTACTTC.